The 5 T cell receptor beta chains reported below all come from one sample, sequenced in a study of vaccination effects on CD4 cells after COVID-19. Culture lasted roughly 9 days before CD4+ T cell isolation. Here immunoSEQ multiplex PCR was the method, and the copy in TCRdb shows in-frame clones only, minus some. The sample carries some 50,000 clones, about 70% recorded once. The antigens of these receptors remain unknown. This specimen was CD4+ T cells from PBMCs cultured without peptide, taken before COVID-19 vaccination. The receptors were sampled from a human donor who had a prior SARS-CoV-2 infection.

CDR3 sequence: CASSQEPLGLAGMETQYF. The DNA of the CDR3 is TGCGCCAGCAGCCAAGAGCCTCTCGGACTAGCGGGAATGGAGACCCAGTACTTC. V and J are TRBV4-3 and TRBJ2-5, with 12 bases matching TRBD2. V was pared by 0 bases and J by 5 bases, with 10 bases of the junction left unmatched. The V gene's germline CDR1 is LGHNA and CDR2 YSLEER. The CDR3 contains 18 residues.

This clone was observed a few times. J is TRBJ2-3 and V is TRBV4-1; possibly TRBD1 for D (6 bases). Germline values: CDR1 MGHRA, CDR2 YSYEKL. Trimming took 1 base from V and 0 from J, leaving 14 bases between them. The CDR3 runs 17 residues. DNA for the CDR3: TGCGCCAGCAGCCAAGGGCCGACAGGCCGTAGCACAGATACGCAGTATTTT. It is translated as CASSQGPTGRSTDTQYF.

This chain joins TRBV5-6 and TRBJ2-2; 10 bases are a match to TRBD1. The junction had 5 bases not matched to a gene; V was cut back by 4 bases and J by 5 bases. This CDR3 comprises 15 residues. The germline V gene has CDR1 SGHDT and CDR2 YYEEEE. The CDR3 DNA reads TGTGCCAGCAGCCATGACAGGGGGCGAACCGGGGAGCTGTTTTTT. It translates to CASSHDRGRTGELFF. The whole variable domain, remainder taken from reference TRBV5-6 and TRBJ2-2, is DAGVTQSPTHLIKTRGQQVTLRCSPKSGHDTVSWYQQALGQGPQFIFQYYEEEERQRGNFPDRFSGHQFPNYSSELNVNALLLGDSALYLCASSHDRGRTGELFFGEGSRLTVL.

This chain links TRBV6-5 with TRBJ1-1; a weak D match, TRBD1 (6 bases). Trimming left V 2 bases short and J 0 bases short, with 10 bases between. CDR3 length: 15 amino acids. Germline V CDR1 and CDR2: MNHEY, SVGAGI. CDR3 protein: CASSYQQGLNTEAFF. The CDR3, as DNA: TGTGCCAGCAGTTACCAGCAGGGGCTGAACACTGAAGCTTTCTTT.

The J gene is TRBJ2-5, the V gene TRBV29-1; D might be TRBD2 (5 bases). Trimming took 2 bases from V and 5 from J, leaving 6 bases between them. The germline gives CDR1 SQVTM, CDR2 ANQGSEA. The CDR3 is 11 residues long. The DNA of the CDR3 is TGCAGCGTTGAACCGGGGGAGACCCAGTACTTC. Amino acids: CSVEPGETQYF.